Here is one TCR beta chain with its context. Its antigen is unknown. This specimen belongs to a study of T cell responses to AZD1222 COVID-19 vaccine. Study-level points and caveats: Seropositive AZD1222 recipients at baseline numbered only five or six.

TCRdb's copy holds only in-frame clones and misses some; the assay was immunoSEQ multiplex PCR. The sample records about 180,000 clones, 88% being singletons. CDR3 length equals 16 residues. V dropped 1 base and J dropped 2 bases, with 11 bases sitting between them. Germline values: CDR1 SGHTA, CDR2 FQGNSA. The V call is TRBV7-2, the J call TRBJ2-2, with D perhaps TRBD2 (5 bases). This receptor was obtained from an adult who received the AZD1222 COVID-19 vaccine. Sequenced here: peripheral blood, sampled 28 days after the second AZD1222 dose. CDR3 residues: CASSLEADTNTGELFF. For the CDR3, the DNA is TGTGCCAGCAGCTTAGAAGCGGATACTAACACCGGGGAGCTGTTTTTT.